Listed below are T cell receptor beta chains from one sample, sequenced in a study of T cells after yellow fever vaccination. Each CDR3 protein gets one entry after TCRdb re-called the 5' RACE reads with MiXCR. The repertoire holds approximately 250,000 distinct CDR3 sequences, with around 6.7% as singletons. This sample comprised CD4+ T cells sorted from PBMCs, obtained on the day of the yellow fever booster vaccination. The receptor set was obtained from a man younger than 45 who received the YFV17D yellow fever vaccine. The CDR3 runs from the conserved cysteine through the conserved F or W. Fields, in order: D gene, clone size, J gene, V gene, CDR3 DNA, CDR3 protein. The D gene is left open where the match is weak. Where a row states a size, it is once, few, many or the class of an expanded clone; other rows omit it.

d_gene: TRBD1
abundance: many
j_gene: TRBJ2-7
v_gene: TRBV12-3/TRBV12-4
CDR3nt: TGTGCCACAGGGACAGGGGGCCCCTACGAGCAGTACTTC
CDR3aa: CATGTGGPYEQYF

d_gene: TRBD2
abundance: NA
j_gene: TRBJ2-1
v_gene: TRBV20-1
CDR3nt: TGCAGTGCCTCTAGCGGGATTTTGAATGAGCAGTTCTTC
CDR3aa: CSASSGILNEQFF

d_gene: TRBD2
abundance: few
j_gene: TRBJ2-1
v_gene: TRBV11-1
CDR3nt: TGTGCCAGCAGCTCACCCTGGGTAGCGGGAGTAGCATCCTACAATGAGCAGTTCTTC
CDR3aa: CASSSPWVAGVASYNEQFF

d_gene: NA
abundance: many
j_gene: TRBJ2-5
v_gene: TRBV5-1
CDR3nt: TGCGCCAGCAGACAAACACTCGAAAGCGTCGAGACCCAGTACTTC
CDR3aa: CASRQTLESVETQYF

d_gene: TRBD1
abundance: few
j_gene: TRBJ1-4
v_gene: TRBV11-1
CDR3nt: TGTGCCAGCAGCTTCCCAGGACAGGGAGGGCCCGCAACTAATGAAAAACTGTTTTTT
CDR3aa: CASSFPGQGGPATNEKLFF

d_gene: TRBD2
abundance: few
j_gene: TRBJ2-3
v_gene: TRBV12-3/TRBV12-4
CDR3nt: TGTGCCAGCAGCCGCCGACTAGCTGCAGATACGCAGTATTTT
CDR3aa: CASSRRLAADTQYF

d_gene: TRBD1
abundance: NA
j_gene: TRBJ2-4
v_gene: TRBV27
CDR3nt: TGTGCCAGCAGTTCCCGACAGGGTTTAGCCAAAAACATTCAGTACTTC
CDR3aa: CASSSRQGLAKNIQYF

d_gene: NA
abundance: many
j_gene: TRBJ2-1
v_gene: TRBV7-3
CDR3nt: TGTGCCAGCAGCTTATCTTTTAGCTCCTACAATGAGCAGTTCTTC
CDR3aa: CASSLSFSSYNEQFF

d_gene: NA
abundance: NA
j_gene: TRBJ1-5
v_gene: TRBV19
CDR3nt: TGTGCCAGTAGTATGAGGACGGGCTATAGCAATCAGCCCCAGCATTTT
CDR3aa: CASSMRTGYSNQPQHF

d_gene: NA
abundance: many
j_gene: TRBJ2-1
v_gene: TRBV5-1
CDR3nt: TGCGCCAGCAGCTTGGCGCCGGGTAGCAACAATGAGCAGTTCTTC
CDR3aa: CASSLAPGSNNEQFF

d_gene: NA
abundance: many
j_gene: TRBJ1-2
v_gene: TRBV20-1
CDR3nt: TGCAGTGCAAATCCGGGCCTCTATGGCTACACCTTC
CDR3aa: CSANPGLYGYTF

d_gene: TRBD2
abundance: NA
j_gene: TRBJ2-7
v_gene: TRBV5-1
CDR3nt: TGCGCCAGCGGAGAGAGCGGGAGGGCCAGCTCCTACGAGCAGTACTTC
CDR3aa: CASGESGRASSYEQYF

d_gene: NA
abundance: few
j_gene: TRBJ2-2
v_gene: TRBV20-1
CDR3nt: TGCAGTGCTAGAGATCGAAAAGGGACTTACACCGGGGAGCTGTTTTTT
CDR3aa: CSARDRKGTYTGELFF

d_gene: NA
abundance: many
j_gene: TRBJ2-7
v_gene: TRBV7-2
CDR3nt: TGTGCCAGCAGCTTAGTGCGCGGAGACGAGCAGTACTTC
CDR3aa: CASSLVRGDEQYF

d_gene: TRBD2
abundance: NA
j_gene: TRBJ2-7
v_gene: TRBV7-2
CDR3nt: TGTGCCAGCACCTTCGGACTAGCCTACGAGCAGTACTTC
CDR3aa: CASTFGLAYEQYF

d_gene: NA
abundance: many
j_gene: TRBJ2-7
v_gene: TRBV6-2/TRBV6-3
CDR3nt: TGTGCCGCAAAGGGACGTGCCTACGAGCAGTACTTC
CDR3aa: CAAKGRAYEQYF

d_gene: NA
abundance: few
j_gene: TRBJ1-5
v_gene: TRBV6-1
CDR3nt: TGTGCCAGCCGCGGTCAGAGCAATCAGCCCCAGCATTTT
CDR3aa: CASRGQSNQPQHF

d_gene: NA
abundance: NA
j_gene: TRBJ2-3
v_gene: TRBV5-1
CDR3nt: TGCGCCAGCAATCCGGGGAGGCTAGCTAACGCAGATACGCAGTATTTT
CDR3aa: CASNPGRLANADTQYF

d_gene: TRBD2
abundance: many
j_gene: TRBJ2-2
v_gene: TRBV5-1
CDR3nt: TGCGCCAGCAGCTTGGGCCTCGGGCGGGAGTCAACCGGGGAGCTGTTTTTT
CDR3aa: CASSLGLGRESTGELFF

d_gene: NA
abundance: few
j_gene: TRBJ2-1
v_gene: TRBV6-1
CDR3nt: TGTGCCAGCAAAAGGACGGCCCCCTACAATGAGCAGTTCTTC
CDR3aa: CASKRTAPYNEQFF

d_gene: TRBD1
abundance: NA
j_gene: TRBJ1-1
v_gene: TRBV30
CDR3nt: TGTGCCTGGAGGGAGGGGGCGGGCCTCACTGAAGCTTTCTTT
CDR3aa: CAWREGAGLTEAFF

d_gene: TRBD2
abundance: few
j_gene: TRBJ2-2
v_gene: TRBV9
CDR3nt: TGTGCCAGCAGCGTAGATCTTCAAACTAGCGGGAGCGTAGGCGGGGAGCTGTTTTTT
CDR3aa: CASSVDLQTSGSVGGELFF

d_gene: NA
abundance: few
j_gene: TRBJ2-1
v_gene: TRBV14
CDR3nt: TGTGCCAGCAGCCAGGAGACGGTGGGTGAGCAGTTCTTC
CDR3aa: CASSQETVGEQFF

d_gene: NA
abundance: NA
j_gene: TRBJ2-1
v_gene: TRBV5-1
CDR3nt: TGCGCCAGCAGCTTCAACAGCTACTACAATGAGCAGTTCTTC
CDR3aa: CASSFNSYYNEQFF

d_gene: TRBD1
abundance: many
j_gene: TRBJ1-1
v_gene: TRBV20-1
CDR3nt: TGCAGTGCGGCCACAGGGGTGGGAAACACTGAAGCTTTCTTT
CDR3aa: CSAATGVGNTEAFF

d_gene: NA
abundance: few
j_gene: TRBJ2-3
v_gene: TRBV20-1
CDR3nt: TGCAGTGCTAGATCTACGGGGATGACAGATACGCAGTATTTT
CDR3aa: CSARSTGMTDTQYF

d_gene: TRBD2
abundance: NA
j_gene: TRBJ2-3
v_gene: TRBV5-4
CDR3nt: TGTGCCAGCAGCTCGTCAAGCGGGAGTGAATTAGATACGCAGTATTTT
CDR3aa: CASSSSSGSELDTQYF

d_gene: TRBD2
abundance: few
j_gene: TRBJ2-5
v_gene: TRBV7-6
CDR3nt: TGTGCCAGCAGCTCCCGGGGGGTTGGCGAGACCCAGTACTTC
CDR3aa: CASSSRGVGETQYF

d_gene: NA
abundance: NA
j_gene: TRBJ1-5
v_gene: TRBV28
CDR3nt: TGTGCCAGCAGAAGGTCCGGCAATCAGCCCCAGCATTTT
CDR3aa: CASRRSGNQPQHF

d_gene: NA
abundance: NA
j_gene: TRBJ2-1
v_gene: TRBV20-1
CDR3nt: TGCAGTGCCGAAGACTCGGGGGGCCCCTACAATGAGCAGTTCTTC
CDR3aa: CSAEDSGGPYNEQFF

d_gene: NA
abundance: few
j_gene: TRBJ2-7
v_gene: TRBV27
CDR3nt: TGTGCCAGCAGGAGATCACCGCGCGCGCAGTACTACGAGCAGTACTTC
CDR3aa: CASRRSPRAQYYEQYF

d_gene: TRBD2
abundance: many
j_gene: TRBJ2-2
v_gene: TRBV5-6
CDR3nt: TGTGCCAGCAGCTTCAGGGAGGGCCTACGGACCGGGGAGCTGTTTTTT
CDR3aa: CASSFREGLRTGELFF

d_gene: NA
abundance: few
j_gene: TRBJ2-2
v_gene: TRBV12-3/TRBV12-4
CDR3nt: TGTGCCAGCAGTTTAGCGGAGGGCTGGGAGCTGTTTTTT
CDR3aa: CASSLAEGWELFF

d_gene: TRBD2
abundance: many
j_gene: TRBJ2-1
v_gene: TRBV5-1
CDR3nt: TGCGCCAGCAGCTTAACAGCGGGAGTCAATGAGCAGTTCTTC
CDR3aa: CASSLTAGVNEQFF

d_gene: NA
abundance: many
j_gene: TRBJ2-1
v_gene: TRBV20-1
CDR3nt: TGCAGTGCTCACTCTGGGAGATCCGATGAGCAGTTCTTC
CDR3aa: CSAHSGRSDEQFF

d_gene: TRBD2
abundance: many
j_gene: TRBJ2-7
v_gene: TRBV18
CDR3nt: TGTGCCAGCTCACCCACGGGGACTAGCGGGAGAGAGCAGTACTTC
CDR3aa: CASSPTGTSGREQYF

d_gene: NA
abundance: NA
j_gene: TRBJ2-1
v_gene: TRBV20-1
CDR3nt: TGCAGTGCTTTTCCCGGGACATCTTACAATGAGCAGTTCTTC
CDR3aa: CSAFPGTSYNEQFF

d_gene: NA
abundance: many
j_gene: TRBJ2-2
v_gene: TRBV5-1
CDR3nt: TGCGCCAGCAGCTCGGCAGGGGCCGGGGAGCTGTTTTTT
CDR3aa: CASSSAGAGELFF

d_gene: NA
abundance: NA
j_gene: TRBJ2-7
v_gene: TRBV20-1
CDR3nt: TGCAGTGCTATGGTTGGAGGGTCGCCCTCCTACGAGCAGTACTTC
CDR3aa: CSAMVGGSPSYEQYF

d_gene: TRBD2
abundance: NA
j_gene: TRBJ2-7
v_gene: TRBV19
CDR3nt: TGTGCCAGTAGTCAGCTAGCGGCCAAGGGCGAGCAGTACTTC
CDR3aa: CASSQLAAKGEQYF

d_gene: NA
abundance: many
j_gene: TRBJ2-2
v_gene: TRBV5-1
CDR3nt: TGCGCCAGCAGCTTCTCGGTCTCTACCGGGGAGCTGTTTTTT
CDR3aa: CASSFSVSTGELFF

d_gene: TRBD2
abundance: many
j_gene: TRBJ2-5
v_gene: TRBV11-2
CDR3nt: TGTGCCAGCAGCTTTCAGTTCGGGGGGCAAGAGACCCAGTACTTC
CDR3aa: CASSFQFGGQETQYF

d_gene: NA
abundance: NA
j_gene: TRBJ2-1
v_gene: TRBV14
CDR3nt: TGTGCCAGCAGCCCGTCGAGGGGTCTCGCTACCTACAATGAGCAGTTCTTC
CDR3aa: CASSPSRGLATYNEQFF

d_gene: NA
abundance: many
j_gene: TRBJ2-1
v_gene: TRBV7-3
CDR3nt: TGTGCCAGCAGCTTAAACCTAGCTGGGTACAATGAGCAGTTCTTC
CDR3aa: CASSLNLAGYNEQFF

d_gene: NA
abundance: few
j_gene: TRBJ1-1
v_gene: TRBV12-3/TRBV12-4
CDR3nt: TGTGCCAGCAGTCAACAAGGGAGGACTGAAGCTTTCTTT
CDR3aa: CASSQQGRTEAFF

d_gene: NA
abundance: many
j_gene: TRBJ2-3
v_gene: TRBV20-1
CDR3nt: TGCAGTGCTGCGGGCGACAGACTATCAGATACGCAGTATTTT
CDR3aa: CSAAGDRLSDTQYF

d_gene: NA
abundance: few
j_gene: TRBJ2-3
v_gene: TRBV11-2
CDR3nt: TGTGCCAGCAGCTTAGTAGGCGTTAGGACAGATACGCAGTATTTT
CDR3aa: CASSLVGVRTDTQYF

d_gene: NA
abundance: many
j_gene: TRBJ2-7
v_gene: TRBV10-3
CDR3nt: TGTGCCATCAGCGCAGGGGATTACGAGCAGTACTTC
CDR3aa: CAISAGDYEQYF

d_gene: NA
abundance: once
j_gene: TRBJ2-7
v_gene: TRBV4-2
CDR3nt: TGTGCCATGAGCCCCGGGCTCTCCTGCTACGAGCAGTACTTC
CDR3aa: CAMSPGLSCYEQYF

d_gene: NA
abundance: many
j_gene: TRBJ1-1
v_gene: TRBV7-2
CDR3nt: TGTGCCAGCAGCTTAGTTCAGGTAGCTTTCTTT
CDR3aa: CASSLVQVAFF

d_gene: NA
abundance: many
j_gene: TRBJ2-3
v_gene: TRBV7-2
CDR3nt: TGTGCCAGCAGCTTTGGTAGCGGAGATACGCAGTATTTT
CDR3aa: CASSFGSGDTQYF

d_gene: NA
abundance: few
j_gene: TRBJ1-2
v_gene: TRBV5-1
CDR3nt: TGCGCCAGCAGCTTGGCCGGGCGAAGCGGCTACACCTTC
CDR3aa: CASSLAGRSGYTF

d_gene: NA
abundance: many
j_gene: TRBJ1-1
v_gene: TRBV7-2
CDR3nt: TGTGCCAGCAGCCGAGGGGCAGGTCTCACTGAAGCTTTCTTT
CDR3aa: CASSRGAGLTEAFF

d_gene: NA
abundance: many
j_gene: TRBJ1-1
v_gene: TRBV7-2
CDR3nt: TGTGCCAGCAGCTTATGGAGCGGTATGGGGTCGGGTGAAGCTTTCTTT
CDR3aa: CASSLWSGMGSGEAFF